The following is a TCR beta chain sequence with its context. Seattle patients were enrolled while actively infected and followed longitudinally. Original data processing: How many nucleated cells were present was estimated from reference gene primer amplification. Assay: immunoSEQ multiplex PCR; the TCRdb copy retains only in-frame clones and omits some. That table is the source of V, J and clone size, and D and trimming were worked out from the DNA. Of fewer than 80,000 clones detected, over 65% appear once; the ten largest clones hold over 12%. Unmatched junction bases numbered 2, after V lost 0 bases and J lost 5 bases. Germline V gives CDR1 SGHRS, CDR2 YFSETQ. This CDR3 has 16 residues. These data belong to a study of blood T cell repertoires in COVID-19. Turning to the study itself: Donors in the United States, Italy and Spain gave samples during acute or convalescent COVID-19. T cells, B-cell-depleted T cells, or PBMCs provided the cDNA or gDNA that served as material.

This chain joins TRBV5-1 and TRBJ2-1; 13 bases are shared with TRBD2. This sequence originates from a man between 60 and 75 years old with COVID-19, enrolled during active disease. Source material: peripheral blood. The CDR3: CASSLAGLAGDNEQFF. Written as DNA, the CDR3 is TGCGCCAGCAGCTTGGCTGGACTAGCGGGGGACAATGAGCAGTTCTTC.